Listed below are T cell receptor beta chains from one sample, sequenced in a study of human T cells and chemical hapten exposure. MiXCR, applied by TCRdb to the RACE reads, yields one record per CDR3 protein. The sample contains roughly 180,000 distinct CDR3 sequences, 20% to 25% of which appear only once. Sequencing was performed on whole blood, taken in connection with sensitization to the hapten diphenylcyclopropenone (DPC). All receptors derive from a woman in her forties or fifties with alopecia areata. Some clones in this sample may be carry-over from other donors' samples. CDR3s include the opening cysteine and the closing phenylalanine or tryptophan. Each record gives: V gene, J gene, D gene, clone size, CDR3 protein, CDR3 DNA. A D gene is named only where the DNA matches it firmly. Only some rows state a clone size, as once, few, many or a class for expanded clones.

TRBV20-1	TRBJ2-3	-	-	CSARGGIGRGGTDTQYF	TGCAGTGCTAGAGGTGGTATCGGGCGGGGTGGCACAGATACGCAGTATTTT
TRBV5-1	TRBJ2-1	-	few	CASSVTTGYNEQFF	TGCGCCAGCAGCGTGACTACTGGATACAATGAGCAGTTCTTC
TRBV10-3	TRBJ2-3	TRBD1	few	CAISRDRQSTDTQYF	TGTGCCATCAGCCGGGACAGGCAGAGCACAGATACGCAGTATTTT
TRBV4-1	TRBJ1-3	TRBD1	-	CASSQSSGQTDRGIGNTIYF	TGCGCCAGCAGCCAGTCCTCCGGGCAGACGGACAGGGGGATCGGAAACACCATATATTTT
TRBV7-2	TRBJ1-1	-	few	CASSFIAGDTEAFF	TGTGCCAGCAGCTTCATAGCCGGGGACACTGAAGCTTTCTTT
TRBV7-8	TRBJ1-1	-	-	CASSLSELNTEAFF	TGTGCCAGCAGCTTAAGCGAGCTGAACACTGAAGCTTTCTTT
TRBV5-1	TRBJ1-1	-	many	CASGPETGSANTEAFF	TGCGCCAGCGGACCCGAAACAGGGTCGGCGAACACTGAAGCTTTCTTT
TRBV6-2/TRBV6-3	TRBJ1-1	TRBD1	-	CASSFQLTGGPGEAFF	TGTGCCAGCAGCTTCCAACTGACAGGGGGCCCTGGTGAAGCTTTCTTT
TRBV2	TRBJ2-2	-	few	CASNPGTSPVGELFF	TGTGCCAGCAACCCCGGGACCTCCCCCGTCGGGGAGCTGTTTTTT
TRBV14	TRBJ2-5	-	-	CASSQITQETQYF	TGTGCCAGCAGCCAGATAACCCAAGAGACCCAGTACTTC
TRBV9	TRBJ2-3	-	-	CASSVEGAGGTDTQYF	TGTGCCAGCAGCGTAGAGGGCGCAGGAGGCACAGATACGCAGTATTTT
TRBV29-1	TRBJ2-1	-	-	CSVAGTQDNEQFF	TGCAGCGTTGCCGGGACTCAGGATAATGAGCAGTTCTTC
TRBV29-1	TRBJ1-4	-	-	CSVGIFDGFTNEKLFF	TGCAGCGTTGGTATTTTTGACGGGTTCACTAATGAAAAACTGTTTTTT
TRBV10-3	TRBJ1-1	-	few	CAISDWTEAFF	TGTGCCATCAGTGACTGGACTGAAGCTTTCTTT
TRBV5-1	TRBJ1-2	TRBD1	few	CASSLQGAQDGYTF	TGCGCCAGCAGCTTGCAGGGGGCGCAAGATGGCTACACCTTC
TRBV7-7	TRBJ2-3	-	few	CASSLGGIRGADTQYF	TGTGCTAGCAGCCTAGGGGGTATCAGAGGGGCAGATACGCAGTATTTT
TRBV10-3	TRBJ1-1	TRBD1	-	CAISASGGTEAFF	TGTGCCATCAGTGCCTCAGGGGGGACTGAAGCTTTCTTT
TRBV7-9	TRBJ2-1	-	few	CASSLGQGLGFGNEQFF	TGTGCCAGCAGCTTAGGACAGGGACTAGGTTTCGGCAATGAGCAGTTCTTC
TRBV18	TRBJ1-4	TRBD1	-	CASSPSGGTNEKLFF	TGTGCCAGCTCACCATCAGGGGGCACTAATGAAAAACTGTTTTTT
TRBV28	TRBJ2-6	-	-	CASSSPSSGANVLTF	TGTGCCAGCAGTTCCCCCAGCTCTGGGGCCAACGTCCTGACTTTC
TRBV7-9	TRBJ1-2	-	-	CASSATQAANHGYTF	TGTGCCAGCAGCGCCACCCAAGCCGCTAACCATGGCTACACCTTC
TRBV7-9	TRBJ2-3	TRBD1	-	CASSLQGAGDTQYF	TGTGCCAGCAGCTTACAGGGGGCAGGAGATACGCAGTATTTT
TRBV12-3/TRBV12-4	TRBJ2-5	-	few	CASALKRETQYF	TGTGCCAGCGCCCTTAAAAGAGAGACCCAGTACTTC
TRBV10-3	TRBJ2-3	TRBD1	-	CAITRDRGRSRLEKYF	TGTGCCATCACTAGGGACAGGGGACGTTCGAGACTAGAGAAGTATTTT
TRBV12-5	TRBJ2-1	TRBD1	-	CASGSTGGGNEQFF	TGTGCTAGTGGTTCGACAGGGGGTGGCAATGAGCAGTTCTTC
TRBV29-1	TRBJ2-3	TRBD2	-	CSVETSGRRDTQYF	TGCAGCGTTGAGACTAGCGGGAGGAGAGATACGCAGTATTTT
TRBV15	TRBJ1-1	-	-	CATSRDFGGNTEAFF	TGTGCCACCAGCAGAGATTTTGGGGGTAACACTGAAGCTTTCTTT
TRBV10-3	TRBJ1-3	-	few	CAISELGYAGNTIYF	TGTGCCATCAGTGAACTAGGGTATGCTGGAAACACCATATATTTT
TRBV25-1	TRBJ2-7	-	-	CASSDSKGLSSYEQYF	TGTGCCAGCAGTGACTCCAAGGGGCTGAGCTCCTACGAGCAGTACTTC
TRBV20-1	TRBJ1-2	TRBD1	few	CSAGQLLSYGYTF	TGCAGTGCGGGACAGTTACTCTCATATGGCTACACCTTC
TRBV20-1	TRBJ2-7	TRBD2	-	CSARVRLAGGPSYEQYF	TGCAGTGCTAGAGTAAGACTAGCGGGAGGGCCCTCCTACGAGCAGTACTTC
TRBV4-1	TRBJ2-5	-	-	CASSHPSGTQYF	TGCGCCAGCAGCCATCCATCCGGGACCCAGTACTTC
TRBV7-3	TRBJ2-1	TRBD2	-	CASSLVGGDSHEQFF	TGTGCCAGCAGCTTAGTGGGAGGGGATTCCCATGAGCAGTTCTTC
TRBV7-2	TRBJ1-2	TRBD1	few	CASSLVDRAPNYGYTF	TGTGCCAGCAGCTTAGTGGACAGGGCCCCGAACTATGGCTACACCTTC
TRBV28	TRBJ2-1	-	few	CASSPQYNEQFF	TGTGCCAGCAGTCCCCAGTACAATGAGCAGTTCTTC
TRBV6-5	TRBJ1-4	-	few	CASSQNRVAEKLFF	TGTGCCAGCAGCCAGAACAGGGTTGCCGAAAAACTGTTTTTT
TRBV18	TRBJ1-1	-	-	CASSLGHQLSMNTEAFF	TGTGCCAGCTCACTAGGACATCAACTTTCCATGAACACTGAAGCTTTCTTT
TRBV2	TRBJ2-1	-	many	CASRSPRAGDNNEQFF	TGTGCCAGCAGATCCCCTCGAGCGGGTGATAACAATGAGCAGTTCTTC
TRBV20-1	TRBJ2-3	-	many	CSARADGDTQYF	TGCAGTGCCAGGGCGGATGGAGATACGCAGTATTTT
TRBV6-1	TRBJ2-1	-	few	CASSEVRYNEQFF	TGTGCCAGCAGTGAAGTCCGATACAATGAGCAGTTCTTC
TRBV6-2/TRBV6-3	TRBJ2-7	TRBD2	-	CASKIAGVSYEQYF	TGTGCCAGTAAGATAGCGGGAGTCTCCTACGAGCAGTACTTC
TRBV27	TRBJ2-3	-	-	CASRTSGISTDTQYF	TGTGCCAGCCGTACCTCGGGAATTAGCACAGATACGCAGTATTTT
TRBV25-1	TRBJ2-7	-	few	CASSGAGPLYEQYF	TGTGCCAGCAGTGGCGCGGGACCACTCTACGAGCAGTACTTC
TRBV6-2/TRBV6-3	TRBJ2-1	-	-	CATKPGMVSYNEQFF	TGTGCCACCAAACCCGGGATGGTCTCCTACAATGAGCAGTTCTTC
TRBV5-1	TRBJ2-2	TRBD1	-	CASSLAGTGTGGSGELFF	TGCGCCAGCAGCTTGGCCGGCACCGGGACAGGCGGGTCCGGGGAGCTGTTTTTT